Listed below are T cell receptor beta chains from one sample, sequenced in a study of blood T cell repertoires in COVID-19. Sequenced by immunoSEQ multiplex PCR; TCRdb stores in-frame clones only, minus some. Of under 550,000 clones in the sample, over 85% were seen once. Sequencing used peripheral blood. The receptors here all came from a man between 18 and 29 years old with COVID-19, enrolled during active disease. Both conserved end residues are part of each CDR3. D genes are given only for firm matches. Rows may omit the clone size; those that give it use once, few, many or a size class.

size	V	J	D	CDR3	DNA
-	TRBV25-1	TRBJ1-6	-	CASSEFDGGDSPLHF	TGTGCCAGCAGTGAATTCGATGGAGGGGATTCACCCCTCCACTTT
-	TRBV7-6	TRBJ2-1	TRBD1	CASSLSGQGGSEQFF	TGTGCCAGCAGCCTCTCGGGACAGGGGGGTAGCGAGCAGTTCTTC
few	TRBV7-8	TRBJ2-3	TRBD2	CASSFPRGHAGVADTQYF	TGTGCCAGCAGCTTTCCCCGCGGGCACGCGGGGGTAGCAGATACGCAGTATTTT
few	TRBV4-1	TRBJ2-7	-	CASSQQGGTREQYF	TGCGCCAGCAGCCAACAGGGAGGAACGCGGGAGCAGTACTTC
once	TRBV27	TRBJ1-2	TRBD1	CASSLTRQGTYGYTF	TGTGCCAGCAGTTTAACGCGACAGGGAACCTATGGCTACACCTTC
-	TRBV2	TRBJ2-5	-	CASSEGQGLETQYF	TGTGCCAGCAGTGAAGGGCAGGGGCTGGAGACCCAGTACTTC
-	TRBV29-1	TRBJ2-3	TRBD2	CSVDGLESTDTQYF	TGCAGCGTTGACGGACTAGAGAGCACAGATACGCAGTATTTT
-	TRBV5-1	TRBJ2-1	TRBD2	CASNPRLAGVKDEQFF	TGCGCCAGCAACCCCCGACTAGCGGGAGTTAAGGATGAGCAGTTCTTC
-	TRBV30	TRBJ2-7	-	CAWSSGEWEQYF	TGTGCCTGGAGTTCGGGGGAGTGGGAGCAGTACTTC
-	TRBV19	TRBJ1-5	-	CASTSGDLSNQPQHF	TGTGCCAGTACTTCCGGGGATCTTAGCAATCAGCCCCAGCATTTT
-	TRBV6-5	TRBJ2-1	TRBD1	CASSYSDRAHEQFF	TGTGCCAGCAGTTACTCTGACAGGGCCCATGAGCAGTTCTTC
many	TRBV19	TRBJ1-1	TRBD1	CASSTVYRGTEAFF	TGTGCCAGTAGTACCGTATACAGGGGCACTGAAGCTTTCTTT
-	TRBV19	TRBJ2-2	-	CASSMRIPGELFF	TGTGCCAGTAGTATGAGGATTCCCGGGGAGCTGTTTTTT
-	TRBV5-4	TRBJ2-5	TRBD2	CASRKGLAAQETQYF	TGTGCCAGCAGGAAGGGACTAGCGGCCCAAGAGACCCAGTACTTC
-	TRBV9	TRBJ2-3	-	CASSVYLAGSADTQYF	TGTGCCAGCAGCGTATATTTGGCGGGATCAGCAGATACGCAGTATTTT
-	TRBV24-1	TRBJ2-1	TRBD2	CATSDRNDLAGPPGEQFF	TGTGCCACCAGTGATAGAAACGACCTAGCGGGGCCCCCTGGTGAGCAGTTCTTC
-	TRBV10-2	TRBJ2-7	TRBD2	CASSGGLAGGNEQYF	TGCGCCAGCAGTGGGGGACTAGCGGGAGGAAACGAGCAGTACTTC
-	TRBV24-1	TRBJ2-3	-	CATSDLSPGADTQYF	TGTGCCACCAGTGATTTATCGCCGGGGGCAGATACGCAGTATTTT
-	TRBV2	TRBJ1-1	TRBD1	CASSTDRGGTEAFF	TGTGCCAGCAGTACAGACAGGGGTGGAACTGAAGCTTTCTTT
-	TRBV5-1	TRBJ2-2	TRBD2	CASNPAGGYAGELFF	TGCGCCAGCAATCCAGCGGGAGGGTACGCCGGGGAGCTGTTTTTT
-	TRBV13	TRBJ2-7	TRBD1	CASSTRDRAYEQYF	TGTGCCAGCAGCACCCGGGACAGGGCCTACGAGCAGTACTTC
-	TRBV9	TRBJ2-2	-	CASSVGQIRTGELFF	TGTGCCAGCAGCGTAGGACAGATCCGCACCGGGGAGCTGTTTTTT